These 10 T cell receptor beta chains were sequenced from one sample in a study of technical replicates of blood from a few donors. Assay used: immunoSEQ multiplex PCR; TCRdb lists only in-frame clones, some missing. The repertoire holds more than 75,000 clones, approximately 94% seen once, with 0.35% to 0.45% in the top ten. Input material: T cells isolated from PBMCs. The source is a human donor in good health.

This clone has a single count. The rearrangement uses TRBV6-1 and TRBJ2-7, with a weak D call TRBD2 (7 bases). This CDR3 is built from 15 residues. The germline V gene has CDR1 MNHNS and CDR2 SASEGT. V was pared by 4 bases and J by 3 bases, with 16 bases between. CDR3 region: CASSGREGGRYEQYF. The DNA of the CDR3 is TGTGCCAGCAGTGGGAGGGAGGGGGGGCGCTACGAGCAGTACTTC.

V and J are TRBV6-1 and TRBJ2-3; 7 bases align to TRBD2. V lost 5 bases and J lost 4; bases outside the gene matches: 9. This CDR3 region has 15 residues. Germline-derived CDR1 and CDR2 are MNHNS and SASEGT. The CDR3 DNA sequence: TGTGCCAGCAGTTTCGAGACTAGCTCTGCAGATACGCAGTATTTT. Amino acid sequence: CASSFETSSADTQYF.

The rearrangement uses TRBV2 and TRBJ1-4; tentatively, D is TRBD1 (6 bases). The CDR3 totals 13 residues. The V gene's germline CDR1 is SNHLY and CDR2 FYNNEI. The germline V and J ends were trimmed by 6 bases and 4 bases, with 9 bases remaining between them. The CDR3 region is CASRDSVNEKLFF. Written as DNA, the CDR3 is TGTGCCAGCAGGGACAGCGTTAATGAAAAACTGTTTTTT.

V usage is TRBV27 and J usage is TRBJ2-4; D is possibly TRBD2 (5 bases). The CDR3 loop spans 14 amino acids. The germline V gene has CDR1 MNHEY and CDR2 SMNVEV (reference sequence). V was pared by 8 bases and J by 7 bases, with 18 bases between. The CDR3, as DNA: TGTGCCAGCTCCCTAGGTCAGACGGGGAACATTCAGTACTTC. It encodes CASSLGQTGNIQYF.

The V and J genes are TRBV5-6 and TRBJ2-2; D is possibly TRBD2 (6 bases). Germline V gene lookup returns CDR1 SGHDT and CDR2 YYEEEE. CDR3 length equals 15 residues. V lost 0 bases, J lost 4 bases, and 10 bases lay in between. The CDR3 coding sequence is TGTGCCAGCAGCTTGGCCCCGCGGGGCACCGGGGAGCTGTTTTTT. This gives the protein CASSLAPRGTGELFF.

The chain employs TRBV5-5 and TRBJ2-7; no reliable D call. The germline gives CDR1 SGHKS, CDR2 YYEKEE (reference sequence). V lost 0 bases, J lost 3 bases, and 7 bases lay in between. This CDR3 is built from 13 residues. CDR3 protein: CASSLEPHYEQYF. The CDR3 nucleotides are TGTGCCAGCAGCTTGGAGCCTCACTACGAGCAGTACTTC. The whole variable domain, filled in from reference TRBV5-5 and TRBJ2-7, reads DAGVTQSPTHLIKTRGQQVTLRCSPISGHKSVSWYQQVLGQGPQFIFQYYEKEERGRGNFPDRFSARQFPNYSSELNVNALLLGDSALYLCASSLEPHYEQYFGPGTRLTVT.

The chain is built from TRBV9 and TRBJ2-1; 13 bases fit TRBD2. In germline, CDR1 is SGDLS, CDR2 YYNGEE. Trimming removed 1 base from V and 6 bases from J; junction bases left unmatched: 7. This CDR3 contains 17 residues. CDR3 loop: CASSVRGTSGIPNEQFF. Written as DNA, the CDR3 is TGTGCCAGCAGCGTAAGAGGGACTAGCGGGATACCCAATGAGCAGTTCTTC.

The chain employs TRBV27 and TRBJ1-2; weak D call: TRBD1 (5 bases). The CDR3 totals 15 residues. CDR1 and CDR2 (germline): MNHEY, SMNVEV (reference sequence). The V end lost 6 bases, the J end lost 1 base, and 15 bases lay between the germline ends. The CDR3 region is CASSRSRVNNYGYTF. The CDR3 nucleotides read TGTGCCAGCAGCCGCTCCAGGGTGAATAACTATGGCTACACCTTC.

Only a few counts were recorded for this clone. The rearrangement joins TRBV18 to TRBJ2-7; 8 nucleotides line up with TRBD2. CDR1 is KGHSH, CDR2 LQKENI, per germline. CDR3 length: 16 residues. V gave up 3 bases and J gave up 2 bases; unmatched junction bases: 9. CDR3 DNA: TGTGCCAGCTCACCGGGACGAGCGGGAGTGCCCTACGAGCAGTACTTC. Protein: CASSPGRAGVPYEQYF.

This chain joins TRBV9 and TRBJ2-3; D remains unclear. Trimming took 1 base from V and 0 from J, leaving 9 bases between them. The length of the CDR3 is 15 residues. Germline CDR1 reads SGDLS; CDR2 reads YYNGEE. The CDR3, as DNA: TGTGCCAGCAGCGTACAGGCTTTGAGCACAGATACGCAGTATTTT. Amino acids: CASSVQALSTDTQYF.